This T cell receptor (beta chain) is from a study of T cells in Graves' hyperthyroidism and ophthalmopathy. Whole-study results and caveats: The model predicted ophthalmopathy a median roughly 6.3 months before onset.

For this clonotype: Antigen: not known.

CDR1 is LGHDT, CDR2 YNNKEL, per germline (reference sequence). The CDR3 consists of 14 residues. V shed 5 bases and J 5 bases; nucleotides not matched to a gene: 5. Amplified TCR beta CDR3 regions came from RNA transcripts. HTBI primers drove first-round RT-PCR of the TCR CDR3. TCRdb fed the multiplex PCR reads into MiXCR, producing one record per CDR3 protein. The profile covers around 420,000 distinct CDR3 sequences, with around a sixth appearing a single time and around 14% taken by the ten largest. When ophthalmopathy did not progress within 18 months, Graves' hyperthyroidism was considered stable.

V usage is TRBV3-1 and J usage is TRBJ2-2; 7 bases agree with TRBD2. The sequenced sample was blood. The sequence came from a woman between 18 and 29 years old with Graves' hyperthyroidism. CDR3 coding DNA: TGTGCCAGCAGCGTAGTGGGAGGGACCGGGGAGCTGTTTTTT. Translating gives CASSVVGGTGELFF.